These 24 T cell receptor beta chains share one sample of origin, sequenced in a study of shared clonotypes between healthy human individuals. This table comes from immunoSEQ multiplex PCR, and its TCRdb copy is limited to in-frame clones, with some not included. Of hundreds of thousands of clones listed, 72% are singletons. Sequenced: memory CD4+ T cells sorted from blood. The sample's subset: CD45RA-negative fraction. The receptors originated from a woman younger than 45 in good health.

The J gene is TRBJ1-1, the V gene TRBV6-1; TRBD1 agrees at 7 bases. Germline CDR1 MNHNS, CDR2 SASEGT. V gave up 9 bases and J gave up 4 bases; unmatched junction bases: 8. The CDR3 has 13 residues. The CDR3 spells CASSTGTVTEAFF. The CDR3 region has the DNA TGTGCCAGTTCGACAGGGACCGTCACTGAAGCTTTCTTT.

This clone was seen more than once but under ten times. The chain uses TRBV6-1 and TRBJ2-7; 10 nucleotides match TRBD2. Germline V gene lookup returns CDR1 MNHNS and CDR2 SASEGT. The J segment lost 0 bases and the V segment lost 4 bases, leaving 3 bases of the junction unmatched. The CDR3 has 15 amino acids. CDR3 amino acids: CASSGRTSGSYEQYF. In DNA, the CDR3 is TGTGCCAGCAGTGGACGGACTAGCGGCTCCTACGAGCAGTACTTC.

This chain joins TRBV4-2 and TRBJ2-7; 11 bases map to TRBD2. Germline V gene sequence: CDR1 LGHNA, CDR2 YNFKEQ. This CDR3 contains 14 residues. V trimming: 0 bases; J trimming: 8 bases; junction bases outside the gene matches: 3. CDR3 sequence (DNA): TGTGCCAGCAGCCAAGATCAGACTAGCGGGAAGCAGTACTTC. Translation gives CASSQDQTSGKQYF.

The J gene is TRBJ2-1, the V gene TRBV5-1, with 8 bases fitting TRBD1. The CDR3 is made up of 16 amino acids. Germline V CDR1 and CDR2: SGHRS, YFSETQ. V was clipped by 0 bases and J by 9 bases; unmatched bases: 11. The CDR3: CASSLGGSGGASEQFF. The CDR3 DNA sequence: TGCGCCAGCAGCTTGGGAGGTTCAGGGGGCGCAAGTGAGCAGTTCTTC.

Note on this clone: One end of the junction does not line up with germline, which may come from a read error. The rearrangement joins TRBV5-1 to TRBJ1-1; D is possibly TRBD1 (5 bases). Per germline, CDR1 SGHRS and CDR2 YFSETQ. This CDR3 spans 14 amino acids. The CDR3 reads CASSLGQEVSEAFF. CDR3 DNA: TGCGCCAGCAGTTTGGGGCAGGAAGTGTCTGAAGCTTTCTTT.

The chain employs TRBV14 and TRBJ1-5, with D possibly matching TRBD1 (5 bases). V was pared by 8 bases and J by 3 bases, with 23 bases between. Per germline, CDR1 SGHDN and CDR2 FVKESK. The CDR3 contains 17 residues. DNA for the CDR3: TGTGCCAGCGCACAGCCATGGGTATTAGGGGACAATCAGCCCCAGCATTTT. Translated: CASAQPWVLGDNQPQHF.

V and J are TRBV4-1 and TRBJ2-7; TRBD2 matches 8 bases. Germline CDR1 is MGHRA and CDR2 is YSYEKL. This CDR3 spans 17 amino acids. With V trimmed by 2 bases and J by 0 bases, 9 bases remained unmatched. DNA of the CDR3: TGCGCCAGCAGCCAAACGTTTAGCGGGATCACCTCCTACGAGCAGTACTTC. The encoded protein is CASSQTFSGITSYEQYF.

V and J are TRBV19 and TRBJ2-3; D remains unclear. The CDR3 covers 14 residues. Germline CDR1 is LNHDA and CDR2 is SQIVND (reference sequence). V lost 5 bases, J lost 0 bases, and 9 bases lay in between. This CDR3 is CASSLSLSTDTQYF. CDR3 nucleotides: TGTGCCAGTAGTTTATCACTTAGCACAGATACGCAGTATTTT.

The genes are TRBV11-2 and TRBJ2-7; D perhaps matches TRBD1 (6 bases). V was clipped by 1 base and J by 3 bases, with 10 bases between them. The CDR3 extends over 14 amino acids. Germline CDR1 is SGHAT and CDR2 is FQNNGV. The chain's CDR3 is CASSLGQVVYEQYF. The CDR3 DNA is TGTGCCAGCAGCTTAGGACAGGTTGTCTACGAGCAGTACTTC.

The chain is built from TRBV9 and TRBJ1-4; 7 nucleotides agree with TRBD1. J was trimmed by 8 bases and V by 3 bases; bases with no gene match: 7. The CDR3 runs to 14 residues. Germline V gives CDR1 SGDLS, CDR2 YYNGEE. The CDR3 nucleotides read TGTGCCAGCAGCGGCGGCAGGGGGAACGAAAAACTGTTTTTT. This codes for CASSGGRGNEKLFF.

The V and J genes are TRBV10-2 and TRBJ2-7, with TRBD1 matching 9 bases. With V trimmed by 4 bases and J by 3 bases, 4 bases remained unmatched. Germline V gives CDR1 WSHSY, CDR2 SAAADI. There are 14 residues in the CDR3. The chain's CDR3 is CASSGGQGFYEQYF. The DNA for the CDR3 is TGCGCCAGCAGTGGGGGACAGGGCTTCTACGAGCAGTACTTC.

In the case of this clone: Other DNA sequences from this sample encode an identical CDR3 as well. The chain joins TRBV2 to TRBJ2-2; D is perhaps TRBD1 (6 bases). V dropped 6 bases and J dropped 0 bases, with 11 bases sitting between them. The CDR3 runs to 15 residues. Germline V CDR1 and CDR2: SNHLY, FYNNEI. CDR3 residues: CASRETGSNTGELFF. CDR3 nucleotides: TGTGCCAGCAGAGAGACAGGTTCGAACACCGGGGAGCTGTTTTTT.

The V gene is TRBV19, the J gene TRBJ1-1; no firm D call. With 8 bases removed from V and 3 bases from J, the gap between germline ends came to 16 bases. CDR3 length: 14 amino acids. Germline values: CDR1 LNHDA, CDR2 SQIVND (reference sequence). The CDR3, as DNA: TGTGCCAGTGATGACCGGCAGGTCGACACTGAAGCTTTCTTT. Protein: CASDDRQVDTEAFF.

The chain joins TRBV7-2 to TRBJ2-7, with 8 bases fitting TRBD1. V lost 4 bases and J lost 2; bases outside the gene matches: 7. The CDR3 consists of 15 residues. Germline CDR1 is SGHTA and CDR2 is FQGNSA. The DNA for the CDR3 is TGTGCCAGCAGCTCCCCAGACAGGGGTCCCTACGAGCAGTACTTC. Encoded protein: CASSSPDRGPYEQYF.

The chain combines TRBV4-1 with TRBJ2-5, with D unclear. V dropped 4 bases and J dropped 3 bases, with 18 bases sitting between them. Germline V lookup: CDR1 MGHRA, CDR2 YSYEKL. The CDR3 runs 16 residues. CDR3 nucleotide sequence: TGCGCCAGCAGCCCCCGGCGGCCTGATTTAGAAGAGACCCAGTACTTC. This gives the protein CASSPRRPDLEETQYF.

J is TRBJ2-1 and V is TRBV7-9; D is ambiguous. Germline assignment: CDR1 SEHNR and CDR2 FQNEAQ (reference sequence). The ends were cut back, 3 bases at V and 5 bases at J, with 8 bases in the middle. The CDR3 contains 13 residues. CDR3 sequence (DNA): TGTGCCAGCAGCTTGTCCCAGGACAATGAGCAGTTCTTC. It is translated as CASSLSQDNEQFF.

This clone has a handful of counts. The chain is built from TRBV18 and TRBJ2-2, with 8 nucleotides matching TRBD2. The germline V gene has CDR1 KGHSH and CDR2 LQKENI. J gave up 6 bases and V 4 bases, and 7 bases lay outside the gene matches. The CDR3 has 15 amino acids. CDR3 coding DNA: TGTGCCAGCTCACTGTCTCGAGCGGGAGCCGGGGAGCTGTTTTTT. This gives the protein CASSLSRAGAGELFF. The full variable domain, its missing parts supplied by reference TRBV18 and TRBJ2-2, is NAGVMQNPRHLVRRRGQEARLRCSPMKGHSHVYWYRQLPEEGLKFMVYLQKENIIDESGMPKERFSAEFPKEGPSILRIQQVVRGDSAAYFCASSLSRAGAGELFFGEGSRLTVL.

This chain links TRBV5-6 with TRBJ2-7; no definite D call. CDR1 and CDR2 from the germline V gene are SGHDT and YYEEEE. The CDR3 is made up of 9 amino acids. Trimming took off 9 bases at V and 2 bases at J, with 3 bases between the two ends. CDR3: CAIAYEQYF. In DNA, the CDR3 is TGTGCCATAGCCTACGAGCAGTACTTC.

The chain has TRBV5-1 and TRBJ2-7; D gene uncertain. V gave up 0 bases and J gave up 6 bases, with 7 bases separating them. The CDR3 consists of 12 residues. CDR1 and CDR2 (germline): SGHRS, YFSETQ. The DNA of the CDR3 is TGCGCCAGCAGCTTGGGTGATGCCGAGCAGTACTTC. As protein: CASSLGDAEQYF.

The chain carries TRBV30 and TRBJ1-5; possible D gene TRBD1, 5 bases. The V gene's germline CDR1 is GTSNPN and CDR2 SVGIG (reference sequence). CDR3 size: 13 residues. Deletions cut 2 bases from V and 4 bases from J, with 9 bases between. The CDR3 DNA follows: TGTGCCTGGAGTTGGCGGGGGAATCAGCCCCAGCATTTT. Amino acids: CAWSWRGNQPQHF. Looking up the rest from reference TRBV30 and TRBJ1-5 gives the full variable domain: SQTIHQWPATLVQPVGSPLSLECTVEGTSNPNLYWYRQAAGRGLQLLFYSVGIGQISSEVPQNLSASRPQDRQFILSSKKLLLSDSGFYLCAWSWRGNQPQHFGDGTRLSIL.

The V and J genes are TRBV6-5 and TRBJ1-4, with 9 bases fitting TRBD1. The CDR3 length is 15 residues. V lost 3 bases, J lost 7 bases, and 6 bases stayed unmatched. The V gene's germline CDR1 is MNHEY and CDR2 SVGAGI. The CDR3: CASSYSGTGREKLFF. The CDR3 DNA reads as TGTGCCAGCAGTTATTCCGGGACAGGGCGTGAAAAACTGTTTTTT.

The J gene is TRBJ2-5, the V gene TRBV2; no clear D. Per germline, CDR1 SNHLY and CDR2 FYNNEI. V was pared by 6 bases and J by 4 bases, with 9 bases between. The CDR3 has 12 amino acids. The CDR3 sequence: CASRDLSETQYF. CDR3 in DNA: TGTGCCAGCAGGGACCTGTCAGAGACCCAGTACTTC.

This sequence joins TRBV15 and TRBJ2-5; D may match TRBD1 or TRBD2 (5 bases each). Trimming removed 1 base at V and 9 bases at J, with 12 bases between. CDR1 and CDR2 (germline): LNHNV, YYDKDF (reference sequence). The CDR3 contains 13 residues. The CDR3 sequence is CATSRVQGRAQYF. The CDR3 bases are TGTGCCACCAGCAGAGTTCAGGGACGGGCCCAGTACTTC.

This chain uses TRBV6-6 with TRBJ2-3, with 8 positions matching TRBD2. V shed 5 bases and J 3 bases; nucleotides not matched to a gene: 10. The CDR3 length is 16 residues. CDR1 is MNHNY, CDR2 SVGAGI, per germline (reference sequence). The CDR3 nucleotides read TGTGCCAGCAGTGGATTTGGACTAGCAGAAACAGATACGCAGTATTTT. Protein sequence: CASSGFGLAETDTQYF.